The table lists the clone carrying this T cell receptor (beta chain) with many counts. This record comes from a study of Graves' ophthalmopathy and Graves' hyperthyroidism. Scientists amplified the TCR beta CDR3 regions from RNA transcripts. HTBI-primed first-round RT-PCR preceded second-round multiplex PCR. TCRdb recomputed calls from the multiplex PCR reads with MiXCR, one row per CDR3 protein. The sample contains 200,000 to 250,000 distinct CDR3 sequences, about 22% of which appear only once. V gave up 3 bases and J gave up 0 bases, with 12 bases separating them. This CDR3 is 15 amino acids long. The TCR was taken from a woman aged 45-60 years with Graves' ophthalmopathy. The sample was peripheral blood. The chain employs TRBV12-3 or TRBV12-4 and TRBJ2-7; tentatively, D is TRBD1 or TRBD2 (5 bases each). CDR3 sequence (DNA): TGTGCCAGCAGTTTCCGGGACCCCAGCTCCTACGAGCAGTACTTC. This encodes CASSFRDPSSYEQYF.